The present entry profiles one T cell receptor (beta chain) with its context. This clone was seen more than once but under ten times. Its antigen is currently not known. Per-nucleotide qualities are absent, and no much larger clonotype sits a single base away. Other DNA sequences of this sample code for an identical CDR3. These data originate in a study of long-term antiretroviral therapy in people with HIV (dated by TCRdb to the early 2020s). About the full investigation: The earliest samples were collected roughly a decade before the 2015 WHO recommendation for immediate ART, at a time when ART was usually postponed until CD4 counts fell. No cross-contamination during QIAcube processing turned up in test extractions that ran a monoclonal T-cell line alongside about 30 polyclonal samples. A retrospective serial study tested whether ART initiation and durable HIV suppression were associated with changes in peripheral blood TRB repertoire composition and diversity. About a third of the roughly 30 participants with HIV were female. The cohort contributed about 190 cryopreserved PBMC samples from a few dozen adults with confirmed HIV infection, collected serially over a mean of around six years (range 1-12).

The paper's findings and limits, for the study overall: CDR3 length ranges in HIV repertoires were narrower than in controls, and network structure suggested an antigen-experienced repertoire with only a slight naive shift after ART. Inferences about post-ART repertoire changes are limited because no data were available on ART adherence, viral resistance or therapy changes. Samples dated from the mid-2000s to the late 2010s, and the ART regimens used may be less effective than current ones. ART initiation was associated with a significant increase in TRB diversity, but diversity stayed significantly below transplant donor controls even after long-term ART. Because cell numbers in pre-ART samples were limited, unsorted PBMC were profiled instead of sorted CD4+ and CD8+ T cells. Expanded TRB clones identified before ART initiation dominated the repertoire at all time points, although this dominance fluctuated and declined in many PLHIV after ART. Because PBMC availability was limited, only the TCR beta chain was sequenced, with no alpha chain pairing.

Inclusion was restricted to participants for whom at least one PBMC sample before ART initiation and at least two post-ART samples were available. Treatment was received in the United States of America by all participants with HIV. Before DNA extraction, cryopreserved samples containing about 0.9-11 million PBMC were thawed and washed. At the time of the earliest PBMC sample, participants with HIV were aged between roughly 20 and 55 years. PBMC samples were contributed by each participant from 1-4 timepoints before ART initiation and 2-8 timepoints after ART initiation, with a median of 7 samples. Serial HIV viral load, CD4+ T-cell count, ART history and demographic data were obtained for every participant. A Qiagen kit on a QIAcube was used to extract genomic DNA from unsorted PBMC, with samples processed in batches of 12. The CDR3 measures 13 amino acids from cysteine to phenylalanine. The kept DNA is CDR3 alone, 39 bases in frame from the first base. CDR1 is given as MRHNA and CDR2 as SNTAGT, both from the germline V gene. From V the trimming removes 6 bases and from J it removes 2 bases, while the gene matches leave 2 bases of the junction unaccounted for.

The immunoSEQ hsTCRB v3.0 assay was used at survey level resolution to sequence the TRB variable region. The targeted TRB sequencing depth was roughly 35,000-50,000 T-cell genomes per sample. An Illumina MiSeq with a v3 150-cycle kit was used to sequence the pooled TRB libraries. The authors' analysis ran thus. Repertoire analysis was performed in R inside a reproducible Nextflow workflow that covered QC, data transformation and analysis. LymphoSeq2, an R package for exploring AIRR-Seq data, was used to implement the custom analyses. Four samples that yielded fewer than 5000 total TRB sequences were excluded, so that more than 150 HIV repertoires were analyzed. Among the 188 retained HIV repertoires, roughly 60 were collected before ART initiation and over 120 were collected after ART initiation. Each repertoire was downsampled to 5000 TRB nucleotide sequences, and summary statistics were averaged across 100 downsampling iterations. TRB sequences were retained for analysis only if CDR3 regions of at least seven amino acids were present. Diversity was measured with a Shannon entropy-derived clonality score and the Gini coefficient. In repertoire networks, the top 5000 CDR3 amino acid sequences were linked whenever an edit distance of one separated two sequences. GLIPH2 predicted antigen specificity groups and MHC restriction for TRB CDR3 amino acid sequences. To flag known associations with CMV, EBV, HIV or tissue antigens, CDR3 amino acid sequences were compared against VDJdb and McPAS-TCR. Pre-ART, post-ART and control groups were compared with Wilcoxon signed-rank tests and Holm-Bonferroni correction. TCRdb's version of the immuneACCESS table is confined to in-frame rearrangements and falls short of the full clone set. An unresolved V gene accounts for under half of the shortfall where checked; the remainder is of unknown origin. That table furnishes V, J and clone size, whereas the DNA furnished D and trimming. This sample gives approximately 47,000 clones in total; around four fifths of them show up just once. 3% of the sample is held by the ten biggest clonotypes.

The chain employs TRBV6-4 and TRBJ1-2, with TRBD1 identical over 8 junction bases. This receptor was obtained from a woman between 18 and 29 years old with HIV. Sequences were derived from unsorted PBMCs, sampled 0.8 years after starting antiretroviral therapy. This receptor has the CDR3 CASSRDRNYGYTF. The nucleotides are TGTGCCAGCAGCCGGGACAGGAACTATGGCTACACCTTC.